Reported below is one TCR beta chain. V was pared by 4 bases and J by 4 bases, with 8 bases of the junction left unmatched. CDR3 size: 16 residues. Germline values: CDR1 SGHRS, CDR2 YFSETQ. This sample was taken from a study of blood T cell repertoires in COVID-19. Generated by immunoSEQ multiplex PCR, the TCRdb table keeps only in-frame clones and is missing some. The sample holds roughly 170,000 clones, about 87% seen once. The rearrangement uses TRBV5-1 and TRBJ1-2, with 12 bases lining up with TRBD1. The origin of this receptor is a man aged 60-69 years with acute or convalescent COVID-19. What was sequenced was peripheral blood. The CDR3 is CASSLGTGGQGYGYTF. CDR3 in DNA: TGCGCCAGCAGCCTCGGGACAGGGGGCCAGGGCTATGGCTACACCTTC. Complete variable domain (other parts from reference TRBV5-1 and TRBJ1-2): KAGVTQTPRYLIKTRGQQVTLSCSPISGHRSVSWYQQTPGQGLQFLFEYFSETQRNKGNFPGRFSGRQFSNSRSEMNVSTLELGDSALYLCASSLGTGGQGYGYTFGSGTRLTVV.